The rows below give T cell receptor beta chains drawn from one sample of a study of cytomegalovirus exposure and HLA in healthy donors. Clones were sequenced by immunoSEQ multiplex PCR, and TCRdb holds only the in-frame ones, with some missing. Of some 160,000 clones listed, approximately 80% are singletons. Sequences were obtained from PBMCs. Receptor source: a young woman in good health and CMV-seronegative. CDR3s include the opening cysteine and the closing phenylalanine or tryptophan. A D gene is named only where the DNA matches it firmly. Not all rows give a size; the values are once, few, many and, for expanded clones, a class.

j_gene	d_gene	v_gene	abundance	CDR3nt	CDR3aa
TRBJ2-1	NA	TRBV4-1	NA	TGCGCCAGCAGCCAAGATGTTCTGAGGAGCTCCTACAATGAGCAGTTCTTC	CASSQDVLRSSYNEQFF
TRBJ2-5	TRBD2	TRBV11-3	once	TGTGCCAGCAGCACCGATCTAGCGGGGGGCCCGTCAGAGACCCAGTACTTC	CASSTDLAGGPSETQYF
TRBJ2-7	NA	TRBV9	NA	TGTGCCAGCAGCGTCGGTTTGGCGGGGGCCCCCTACGAGCAGTACTTC	CASSVGLAGAPYEQYF
TRBJ2-7	TRBD2	TRBV4-1	NA	TGCGCCAGCAGCCCCCGGGGTAGCGGGGGAACCTACGAGCAGTACTTC	CASSPRGSGGTYEQYF
TRBJ2-1	NA	TRBV21-1	NA	TGTGCCAGCAGGCGTGATACCGAGGGTGAGCAGTTCTTC	CASRRDTEGEQFF
TRBJ2-1	TRBD1	TRBV5-1	NA	TGCGCCAGCAGGGTGGGACAGGGCCCCTACAATGAGCAGTTCTTC	CASRVGQGPYNEQFF
TRBJ2-3	NA	TRBV30	few	TGTGCCTGGGATTCGGGGGTTGCAGATACGCAGTATTTT	CAWDSGVADTQYF
TRBJ1-1	TRBD1	TRBV2	NA	TGTGCCAGCAGAACGGGACAGGGTGGCACTGAAGCTTTCTTT	CASRTGQGGTEAFF
TRBJ2-7	TRBD1	TRBV4-2	NA	TGTGCCAGCAGCCCAGAACCCGGGACAGGGGCCTACGAGCAGTACTTC	CASSPEPGTGAYEQYF
TRBJ1-3	TRBD1	TRBV10-3	NA	TGTGCCATCAGTGAGCAGGGGGTTTCTGGAAACACCATATATTTT	CAISEQGVSGNTIYF
TRBJ2-4	NA	TRBV7-5	NA	TGTGTCAGAAGCTCTCTTCGACAGCTAGCCAAAAACATTCAGTACTTC	CVRSSLRQLAKNIQYF
TRBJ1-1	NA	TRBV30	NA	TGTGCCTGGGCCTACGATCCGTATCCTATGAACACTGAAGCTTTCTTT	CAWAYDPYPMNTEAFF
TRBJ2-7	TRBD1	TRBV4-1	NA	TGCGCCAGCAGCCAAGTGTGGACAGGGACCTACGAGCAGTACTTC	CASSQVWTGTYEQYF
TRBJ1-1	NA	TRBV6-1	NA	TGTGCCAGCAGTGAAGTTGTCGGGGTGACTGAAGCTTTCTTT	CASSEVVGVTEAFF
TRBJ1-2	NA	TRBV7-9	few	TGTGCCAGCAGCTTAGACCCGAGCGGCACCTTAAACTATGGCTACACCTTC	CASSLDPSGTLNYGYTF
TRBJ1-1	NA	TRBV7-9	NA	TGTGCCAGCAGCTTCATCACTGAAGCTTTCTTT	CASSFITEAFF
TRBJ2-7	NA	TRBV7-9	NA	TGTGCCAGCAGCTTAGACAGGACGACCTACGAGCAGTACTTC	CASSLDRTTYEQYF
TRBJ2-1	TRBD2	TRBV5-4	NA	TGTGCCAGCAGCCTCGCTGGGCTAGCGGGGGGGCGTAATGAGCAGTTCTTC	CASSLAGLAGGRNEQFF
TRBJ1-2	TRBD1	TRBV25-1	few	TGTGCCAGCAGTGAATCTAGTTATACGGGGACAGGGAAAAGTGGCTACACCTTC	CASSESSYTGTGKSGYTF
TRBJ2-7	TRBD2	TRBV4-2	NA	TGTGCCAGCAGCCAAGATTCGGGGACTACGAACTACGAGCAGTACTTC	CASSQDSGTTNYEQYF
TRBJ2-1	NA	TRBV6-5	NA	TGTGCCAGCAGTTGGGCGGGGCTCTCCTACAATGAGCAGTTCTTC	CASSWAGLSYNEQFF
TRBJ2-7	TRBD2	TRBV5-1	NA	TGCGCCAGCAGCTTGGGATGGACTAGCGGGGGTTCCTACGAGCAGTACTTC	CASSLGWTSGGSYEQYF
TRBJ1-2	NA	TRBV7-2	NA	TGTGCCAGCAGCTTAGGCGGGACGGTGCGGAATGGAAATGGCTACACCTTC	CASSLGGTVRNGNGYTF
TRBJ2-2	NA	TRBV12-2	NA	TGTGCAAGTCGCGCGGACTATCGTCCCGGGGAGCTGTTTTTT	CASRADYRPGELFF
TRBJ2-7	TRBD1	TRBV6-1	NA	TGTGCCAGCAGTGAGCAGGGGGCTAGGAGCGACGAGCAGTACTTC	CASSEQGARSDEQYF
TRBJ2-7	NA	TRBV28	NA	TGTGCCAGCAGTATAAATTTAATCCCCTACGAGCAGTACTTC	CASSINLIPYEQYF
TRBJ2-5	NA	TRBV11-1	NA	TGTGCCACTTTCAGAGGGGAGACCCAGTACTTC	CATFRGETQYF
TRBJ1-2	TRBD1	TRBV28	NA	TGTGCCAGCAGTTTATGGGCAGGGGGGAATGGCTACACCTTC	CASSLWAGGNGYTF
TRBJ1-1	NA	TRBV6-4	once	TGTGCCAGCAGTGCCGGGACATCGGACACTGAAGCTTTCTTT	CASSAGTSDTEAFF
TRBJ1-4	NA	TRBV19	NA	TGTGCCAGCGCCGTCAAGGGAGCTAATGAAAAACTGTTTTTT	CASAVKGANEKLFF
TRBJ2-7	NA	TRBV7-9	NA	TGTGCCAGCAGCTCCTACTACGAGCAGTACTTC	CASSSYYEQYF
TRBJ2-6	TRBD1	TRBV5-1	NA	TGCGCCAGCAGCCGGTCTGACAGGGGGGGGGCCGGGGCCAACGTCCTGACTTTC	CASSRSDRGGAGANVLTF
TRBJ2-6	NA	TRBV2	NA	TGTGCCAGCAGTGATGTTTGGGCCTTCTCTGGGGCCAACGTCCTGACTTTC	CASSDVWAFSGANVLTF
TRBJ2-7	NA	TRBV11-2	NA	TGTGCCAGCAGCTTAGCTGGCAGGGGCATTGACGAGCAGTACTTC	CASSLAGRGIDEQYF
TRBJ2-7	NA	TRBV2	NA	TGTGCCAGCCGGAAGACCCTACTAAACTACGAGCAGTACTTC	CASRKTLLNYEQYF
TRBJ2-1	TRBD2	TRBV6-5	NA	TGTGCCAGCAGGAAAACTAGCGGGGGGTACAATGAGCAGTTCTTC	CASRKTSGGYNEQFF
TRBJ1-6	NA	TRBV6-5	NA	TGTGCCAGCACCGGGGGGTCCTATAATTCACCCCTCCACTTT	CASTGGSYNSPLHF
TRBJ2-3	NA	TRBV5-1	NA	TGCGCCAGCAGCTTGGCCCGGGATACGCAGTATTTT	CASSLARDTQYF
TRBJ2-5	TRBD1	TRBV7-8	NA	TGTGCCAGCAGCTCGAAAACAGGGGCAGAGACCCAGTACTTC	CASSSKTGAETQYF
TRBJ2-5	NA	TRBV7-9	NA	TGTGCCAGCAGCTTAGGTTCCGCGTACCGTCGACTGCAAGAGACCCAGTACTTC	CASSLGSAYRRLQETQYF
TRBJ1-5	NA	TRBV23-1	NA	TGCGCCAGCAGTCAATACCAAGTAGTTTGGGGGGGTGGTCAGCCCCAGCATTTT	CASSQYQVVWGGGQPQHF
TRBJ1-1	TRBD1	TRBV19	NA	TGTGCCAGTAGTAGCGACAGGGGGCAGAGCACTGAAGCTTTCTTT	CASSSDRGQSTEAFF
TRBJ1-2	TRBD1	TRBV2	NA	TGTGCCAGCAAAGGACAGGGGGGCGGCTACACCTTC	CASKGQGGGYTF
TRBJ1-1	TRBD1	TRBV4-1	NA	TGCGCCAGCAGCCGCCGGACAGGGGAAAACACTGAAGCTTTCTTT	CASSRRTGENTEAFF
TRBJ1-2	TRBD1	TRBV7-8	NA	TGTGCCAGCAGCTTAGATTTTACCAGGGGGCAAAATGGCTACACCTTC	CASSLDFTRGQNGYTF
TRBJ1-1	NA	TRBV28	NA	TGTGCCAGCAGTCTCACACAGGAGCCTAACACTGAAGCTTTCTTT	CASSLTQEPNTEAFF
TRBJ2-7	TRBD2	TRBV11-3	NA	TGTGCCAGCAGCAGGACTAGCGGGATTGCCTACGAGCAGTACTTC	CASSRTSGIAYEQYF
TRBJ1-6	TRBD1	TRBV2	NA	TGTGCCAGCAACGGAGGGACAGGGAATTCACCCCTCCACTTT	CASNGGTGNSPLHF
TRBJ2-5	NA	TRBV19	NA	TGTGCCAGTAGTATAGATGCCGGGGGCGGGGGACAAGAGACCCAGTACTTC	CASSIDAGGGGQETQYF
TRBJ1-1	NA	TRBV5-4	NA	TGTGCCAGCAGCTTGGCCAGAAAGAACACTGAAGCTTTCTTT	CASSLARKNTEAFF
TRBJ2-1	TRBD2	TRBV11-3	NA	TGTGCCAGCAGCTTTCCTGGCGGGGGTTACAATGAGCAGTTCTTC	CASSFPGGGYNEQFF
TRBJ1-2	NA	TRBV2	NA	TGTGCCAGCAGTGCCCAGCCTGACTATGGCTACACTTTC	CASSAQPDYGYTF
TRBJ2-5	NA	TRBV15	NA	TGTGCCACCAGCAGAGAAGGAGGGCCGCGGGAGACCCAGTACTTC	CATSREGGPRETQYF
TRBJ2-1	NA	TRBV6-1	NA	TGTGCCAGCAGTACCGGGACTGCTTCGGATGAGCAGTTCTTC	CASSTGTASDEQFF